Sequencing of this T cell receptor beta chain was carried out in a study of blood T cell repertoires in COVID-19. Study-level background: PBMCs, B-cell-depleted T cells, or T cells provided the cDNA or gDNA that made up the material.

Method: immunoSEQ multiplex PCR; TCRdb's copy keeps in-frame clones and lacks some. This table holds around 200,000 clones, 75% to 90% found once. Germline values: CDR1 SGDLS, CDR2 YYNGEE. This CDR3 has 14 residues. The ends were cut back, 5 bases at V and 8 bases at J, with 16 bases in the middle. The sequenced sample consisted of peripheral blood. The source of this sequence is a human donor in a cohort sampled during active COVID-19. The chain employs TRBV9 and TRBJ1-4, with D unresolved. The CDR3 loop is CASSQGVLGEKLFF. CDR3 DNA: TGTGCCAGCAGTCAAGGTGTCCTGGGCGAAAAACTGTTTTTT.